These 3 T cell receptor beta chains originate from one sample sequenced in a study of blood T cell repertoires in COVID-19. The repertoire was sequenced with immunoSEQ multiplex PCR; TCRdb's copy has only in-frame clones and lacks some. The data contain hundreds of thousands of clones, about 88% of them singletons. Material: PBMCs or T cells enriched from blood (not recorded which). These receptor sequences come from a man in his fifties or sixties who had recovered from COVID-19.

This chain links TRBV18 with TRBJ1-5, with TRBD1 as a possible D gene (6 bases). This CDR3 contains 13 residues. Germline V gives CDR1 KGHSH, CDR2 LQKENI. The V and J ends lost 4 bases and 8 bases respectively, with 12 bases between them. CDR3 sequence: CASSRGPNEPQHF. The CDR3 nucleotides are TGTGCCAGCTCACGGGGGCCAAACGAGCCCCAGCATTTT.

This chain connects TRBV7-3 to TRBJ1-2; 7 positions match TRBD1. Germline V gene data show CDR1 as SGHTA and CDR2 as FQGTGA. The CDR3 runs to 14 residues. J gave up 7 bases and V 5 bases, and 10 bases lay outside the gene matches. The CDR3 DNA reads as TGTGCCAGCAGCCAAGACAGGGAAAGGTTTGGCTACACCTTC. This translates into CASSQDRERFGYTF.

This clone was counted a single time. This chain joins TRBV11-2 and TRBJ1-2; 9 nucleotides agree with TRBD1. Germline CDR1 SGHAT, CDR2 FQNNGV. J was trimmed by 6 bases and V by 0 bases; bases with no gene match: 2. CDR3 length: 14 amino acids. The CDR3 DNA sequence: TGTGCCAGCAGCTTAGAGAGGACAGGGGATGGCTACACCTTC. It is translated as CASSLERTGDGYTF.